The T cell receptor beta chain described here comes from a study of cytomegalovirus exposure and HLA in healthy donors. Study-level points and caveats: Rarity characterized most TCR sequences, yet some public TCRs appeared in many donors.

Germline loops: CDR1 SGHTS, CDR2 YDEGEE. This CDR3 is built from 17 residues. J was trimmed by 4 bases and V by 5 bases; bases with no gene match: 10. The PCR had 60 Vbeta and 13 Jbeta primers. The authors' processing: In a later analysis, about 11 million of 83 million or so unique beta chains occurred in at least two donors. The data were produced by immunoSEQ multiplex PCR, yet TCRdb's version contains in-frame clones alone and is incomplete. That table gives V, J and clone size, and the DNA gave D and trimming. This table holds 95,000 to 150,000 clones, 55% to 65% found once. This clone occurred a few times. Antigen specificity is unknown.

Sequencing used PBMCs. The chain employs TRBV5-8 and TRBJ2-5; 14 bases agree with TRBD2. This TCR came from a man in his forties in good health and CMV-seropositive. CDR3 sequence (DNA): TGTGCCAGCAGTCTCGGGACTAGCGGGAGTGGTGGAGAGACCCAGTACTTC. This codes for CASSLGTSGSGGETQYF.